The 12 T cell receptor beta chains below all came from one sample that was sequenced in a study of blood T cell repertoires in COVID-19 (dated by TCRdb to about 2020). The library relied on the immunoSEQ multiplex PCR assay. TCRdb took over this immuneACCESS table, retaining in-frame rearrangements with V and J assigned. Such tables are incomplete; in checked studies, under half of the missing clones stem from an unresolved V gene, and the remainder is unexplained. In this sample the table shows approximately 300,000 clones, 65% to 90% of which occur a single time. The ten largest clones take up under 11% of the sample. The source material was PBMCs or T cells enriched from blood (not recorded which). These TCRs come from a woman aged 18-29 years who had recovered from COVID-19.

The chain couples TRBV9 to TRBJ2-7; 13 bases map to TRBD2. Per the germline V gene, CDR1 is SGDLS and CDR2 is YYNGEE. The CDR3 has 15 residues. Trimming cost V 4 bases and J 5 bases; bases outside gene matches: 6. Here the CDR3 reads CASSFGLAGVNEQYF. DNA of the CDR3: TGTGCCAGCAGCTTCGGACTAGCGGGGGTTAACGAGCAGTACTTC.

This chain joins TRBV7-9 and TRBJ1-2; 12 bases agree with TRBD1. This CDR3 region has 18 residues. The germline V gene has CDR1 SEHNR and CDR2 FQNEAQ (reference sequence). V dropped 4 bases and J dropped 4; count of bases not matched to a gene: 13. This chain's CDR3 is CASSSSGTGGYGSYGYTF. The CDR3 region has the DNA TGTGCCAGCAGCTCATCCGGGACAGGGGGCTATGGGTCCTATGGCTACACCTTC.

V is TRBV7-8 and J is TRBJ1-5; D might be TRBD1 (5 bases). The CDR3 consists of 17 residues. The germline gives CDR1 SGHVS, CDR2 FQNEAQ. V was shortened by 7 bases and J by 3 bases, with 22 bases between the two germline ends. CDR3 residues: CASTSNLGQKANQPQHF. CDR3 in DNA: TGTGCCAGCACGTCAAATCTGGGGCAGAAGGCCAATCAGCCCCAGCATTTT.

This sequence joins TRBV5-1 and TRBJ1-4, with D possibly matching TRBD1 (5 bases). The germline gives CDR1 SGHRS, CDR2 YFSETQ. The CDR3 consists of 18 residues. V lost 6 bases, J lost 8 bases, and 29 bases lay in between. In nucleotides, the CDR3 is TGCGCCAGCATCCTCAGATTTGTCTTCTCGCGTCAGGGCGAAAAACTGTTTTTT. This gives the protein CASILRFVFSRQGEKLFF.

The CDR3 DNA follows: TGTGCCAGCAGCTCGGGACAGTGGGCCGGGGAGCTGTTTTTT. Translating gives CASSSGQWAGELFF. J is TRBJ2-2 and V is TRBV5-8, with 7 bases identical to TRBD1. V shed 3 bases and J 6 bases; nucleotides not matched to a gene: 5. Germline loops: CDR1 SGHTS, CDR2 YDEGEE. The CDR3 length is 14 residues.

The gene calls are TRBV28 and TRBJ1-1; possible D gene TRBD1, 5 bases. The ends were cut back, 7 bases at V and 4 bases at J, with 22 bases in the middle. In germline, CDR1 is MDHEN, CDR2 SYDVKM. The CDR3 extends over 16 amino acids. The CDR3 reads CASNRWGRGKGTEAFF. For the CDR3, the DNA is TGTGCCAGCAACCGATGGGGTAGGGGTAAGGGCACTGAAGCTTTCTTT.

The V gene is TRBV5-1, the J gene TRBJ2-5; 7 bases line up with TRBD2. With 4 bases clipped from V and 2 bases from J, the junction kept 8 bases outside the gene matches. The CDR3 spans 15 residues. The germline CDR1 and CDR2 sequences are SGHRS and YFSETQ. The CDR3: CASSLFTSEQETQYF. The DNA for the CDR3 is TGCGCCAGCAGCCTTTTCACTAGCGAACAAGAGACCCAGTACTTC.

This clone showed up just once. V is TRBV6-5 and J is TRBJ1-2; a weak D match, TRBD1 (6 bases). CDR1 is MNHEY, CDR2 SVGAGI, per germline. With 5 bases removed from V and 6 bases from J, the gap between germline ends came to 13 bases. This CDR3 is built from 13 residues. The CDR3, as DNA: TGTGCCAGCAGTAGTGGGGGCAGACATGGCTACACCTTC. It is translated as CASSSGGRHGYTF.

The chain has TRBV30 and TRBJ2-7; TRBD1 matches 10 bases. The ends lost 1 base at V and 3 bases at J; junction bases unmatched: 6. The CDR3 is made up of 15 amino acids. Looked up from germline, CDR1 is GTSNPN and CDR2 is SVGIG (reference sequence). CDR3 nucleotide sequence: TGTGCCTGGAGTGACCCCGACAGGGGGCACTACGAGCAGTACTTC. Translating gives CAWSDPDRGHYEQYF.

J is TRBJ2-1 and V is TRBV27; D is unclear. The germline V and J ends were trimmed by 3 bases and 1 base, with 10 bases remaining between them. The CDR3 has 15 amino acids. From germline, CDR1 is MNHEY and CDR2 SMNVEV (reference sequence). The CDR3: CASSLGPFSYNEQFF. The CDR3 bases are TGTGCCAGCAGTTTGGGCCCCTTTTCCTACAATGAGCAGTTCTTC.

J is TRBJ1-1 and V is TRBV6-5; D not certain. Trimming removed 2 bases from V and 8 bases from J, with 9 bases in between. This CDR3 contains 12 residues. Germline V gene lookup returns CDR1 MNHEY and CDR2 SVGAGI. The CDR3 DNA follows: TGTGCCAGCAGTTACCATTCGGGGGAAGCTTTCTTT. Protein: CASSYHSGEAFF.

The V gene is TRBV4-2, the J gene TRBJ2-1; 7 bases fit TRBD2. V lost 1 base to trimming and J lost 5 bases; unmatched junction nucleotides: 8. CDR1 is LGHNA, CDR2 YNFKEQ, per germline. This CDR3 comprises 16 residues. CDR3 in DNA: TGTGCCAGCAGCCAAGGTTTTCGGGACTATGACAATGAGCAGTTCTTC. The encoded protein is CASSQGFRDYDNEQFF.